This entry features one TCR beta chain sequence. What it binds is unknown. This entry is derived from a study of vaccination effects on CD4 cells after COVID-19. Expansion of antigen-specific CD4+ T cells with viral peptide pools was carried out by the ViraFEST assay before sequencing. Scientists isolated CD4+ T cells after a roughly ten-day culture period ended. As their vaccination, participants received two doses of either BNT162b2 or mRNA-1273. The V segment lost 6 bases and the J segment 11 bases; nucleotides outside the gene matches: 16. The CDR3 covers 16 residues. Germline V CDR1 and CDR2: SNHLY, FYNNEI. Clones were read by immunoSEQ multiplex PCR, and TCRdb kept only the in-frame ones, dropping some. This table has tens of thousands of clones, roughly 86% appearing once.

The rearrangement links TRBV2 to TRBJ1-5; the match to TRBD1 covers 10 bases. The origin of this receptor is a human donor who received a COVID-19 vaccine. Some clones in this sample may be carry-over from other donors' samples. This specimen consisted of CD4+ T cells from PBMCs cultured with HCoV-NL63 spike peptides, obtained after COVID-19 vaccination. CDR3 region: CASRPGQGSPGTTQHF. The CDR3 region has the DNA TGTGCCAGCAGACCGGGACAGGGGTCCCCGGGGACGACCCAGCATTTT. Complete variable domain (other parts from reference TRBV2 and TRBJ1-5): EPEVTQTPSHQVTQMGQEVILRCVPISNHLYFYWYRQILGQKVEFLVSFYNNEISEKSEIFDDQFSVERPDGSNFTLKIRSTKLEDSAMYFCASRPGQGSPGTTQHFGDGTRLSIL.